Below, one TCR beta chain is given with its context. Antigen: not known. Use of 60 Vbeta and 13 Jbeta primers characterized the PCR. Using immunoSEQ multiplex PCR, the repertoire was profiled, and TCRdb retains in-frame clones only, with some absent. There are around 170,000 clones in the sample; roughly 79% occur only once, and 3.1% lies in the top ten. The data originate from a study of cytomegalovirus exposure and HLA in healthy donors. Study as a whole: In an early release, HLA-typed donors contributed about 79 million unique TCR sequences.

Regarding the study as a whole: CMV serostatus was the sole immune exposure data available.

The sample taken for sequencing was PBMCs. This clonotype originated in a woman aged 45-65 years in good health and CMV-seropositive.

The CDR3 sequence: CASSSLAGSTDTQYF. The CDR3 nucleotides are TGTGCCAGCAGTTCTTTAGCGGGGAGTACAGATACGCAGTATTTT. The V gene is TRBV27, the J gene TRBJ2-3; 8 positions match TRBD2. With 4 bases clipped from V and 3 bases from J, the junction kept 6 bases outside the gene matches. CDR1 is MNHEY, CDR2 SMNVEV, per germline (reference sequence). The CDR3 extends over 15 amino acids.